What follows are 30 T cell receptor beta chains derived from one specimen sequenced in a study of T cells after yellow fever vaccination (dated by TCRdb to between 2018 and 2021). According to the study, the label for this sample's treatment or condition signals: live attenuated yellow fever vaccine strain. Preparation of the library involved 5' RACE. The reads were generated on an Illumina HiSeq 2500. Clones were called with MiXCR by TCRdb after fastp trimmed the public reads at Q25, and only in-frame beta chains were retained. Identical CDR3 proteins give one entry, which carries the most common genes and DNA. Recorded for this sample are hundreds of thousands of distinct CDR3 sequences; 7% to 10% of them occurred a single time. The ten largest clones represent about 16% of the sample. The sample in question was PBMCs, obtained about 49 days after the first yellow fever vaccination. The receptor set was obtained from a man younger than 35 who received the YFV17D yellow fever vaccine.

This clonotype has just a few counts. The chain carries TRBV2 and TRBJ2-1, with a possible D match to TRBD1 (5 bases). Trimming took 4 bases from V and 3 from J, leaving 16 bases between them. Per the germline V gene, CDR1 is SNHLY and CDR2 is FYNNEI. The CDR3 loop spans 16 amino acids. The CDR3 region has the DNA TGTGCCAGCAGTGCGGAGAGCGTCAGGGTCTACAATGAGCAGTTCTTC. Protein sequence: CASSAESVRVYNEQFF.

The genes are TRBV6-2 or TRBV6-3 and TRBJ2-7, with D unresolved. V lost 5 bases and J lost 4, with 18 bases in between. This CDR3 spans 15 amino acids. Per the germline V gene, CDR1 is MNHEY and CDR2 is SVGEGT. CDR3 region: CASSRPRIGRYEQYV. CDR3 DNA sequence: TGTGCCAGCAGTCGGCCTAGGATCGGGCGGTACGAGCAGTACGTC.

This clonotype was found many times. The chain is built from TRBV7-9 and TRBJ1-4; TRBD1 matches at 8 bases. The germline CDR1 and CDR2 sequences are SEHNR and FQNEAQ (reference sequence). The length of the CDR3 is 14 residues. The ends lost 0 bases at V and 8 bases at J; junction bases unmatched: 2. The CDR3 sequence: CASSLARQGEKLFF. Here the CDR3 DNA reads TGTGCCAGCAGCTTAGCGCGACAGGGGGAAAAACTGTTTTTT.

V and J are TRBV18 and TRBJ1-6; TRBD1 matches at 8 bases. The V gene's germline CDR1 is KGHSH and CDR2 LQKENI. The CDR3 runs 15 residues. The J segment lost 9 bases and the V segment lost 3 bases, leaving 7 bases of the junction unmatched. CDR3 sequence reads: CASSPGTGLGSPLHF. The DNA of the CDR3 is TGTGCCAGCTCACCCGGGACAGGTCTCGGTTCACCCCTCCACTTT.

This chain links TRBV5-4 with TRBJ2-2; D may be TRBD1 or TRBD2 (5 bases each). CDR3 size: 14 residues. Germline lookup yields CDR1 SGHNT and CDR2 YYREEE (reference sequence). Between the trimmed V and J ends, which lost 4 bases and 3 bases, there was a span of 10 bases. CDR3 residues: CASSIEGYTGELFF. CDR3 DNA sequence: TGTGCCAGCAGCATTGAGGGGTACACCGGGGAGCTGTTTTTT.

There are a few counts of this clonotype. CDR3 loop: CASSFDGRGTGELFF. The CDR3 DNA sequence: TGCGCCAGCAGCTTTGACGGTCGAGGGACCGGGGAGCTGTTTTTT. The chain carries TRBV5-1 and TRBJ2-2, with D tentatively TRBD2 (5 bases). The ends were cut back, 2 bases at V and 5 bases at J, with 13 bases in the middle. Germline values: CDR1 SGHRS, CDR2 YFSETQ. The length of the CDR3 is 15 residues.

This clonotype was picked up a small number of times. In DNA, the CDR3 is TGTGCCACCAGCAGAGACGGGGTCACCGGGGAGCTGTTTTTT. It codes for CATSRDGVTGELFF. The chain carries TRBV15 and TRBJ2-2; TRBD2 might be the D (5 bases). CDR1 and CDR2 from the germline V gene are LNHNV and YYDKDF (reference sequence). This CDR3 spans 14 amino acids. Trimming took 0 bases from V and 4 from J, leaving 6 bases between them.

The chain has TRBV7-9 and TRBJ1-2, with 7 positions matching TRBD1. V shed 5 bases and J 7 bases; nucleotides not matched to a gene: 13. Germline lookup yields CDR1 SEHNR and CDR2 FQNEAQ (reference sequence). CDR3 length: 15 residues. CDR3 region: CASSETGTAFSGYTF. Written as DNA, the CDR3 is TGTGCCAGCAGCGAAACCGGGACAGCGTTCTCTGGCTACACCTTC. The full variable domain, rest sourced from reference TRBV7-9 and TRBJ1-2, is DTGVSQNPRHKITKRGQNVTFRCDPISEHNRLYWYRQTLGQGPEFLTYFQNEAQLEKSRLLSDRFSAERPKGSFSTLEIQRTEQGDSAMYLCASSETGTAFSGYTFGSGTRLTVV.

V gene TRBV4-1 combines with J gene TRBJ1-1; D is uncertain. Germline CDR1 is MGHRA and CDR2 is YSYEKL. V was pared by 2 bases and J by 1 base, with 14 bases between. This CDR3 is built from 16 residues. CDR3: CASSQRIPLGNTEAFF. The CDR3 DNA is TGCGCCAGCAGCCAAAGAATACCGCTCGGGAACACTGAAGCTTTCTTT.

A few counts support this clonotype. The V and J genes are TRBV10-2 and TRBJ2-1; D not certain. V gave up 3 bases and J gave up 8 bases, with 14 bases separating them. The CDR3 totals 14 residues. Germline V gene sequence: CDR1 WSHSY, CDR2 SAAADI. The CDR3 reads CASSDIVQNDEQFF. CDR3 sequence (DNA): TGCGCCAGCAGTGATATAGTTCAGAACGATGAGCAGTTCTTC.

The V call is TRBV7-8, the J call TRBJ2-7; tentative D call: TRBD1 (5 bases). The CDR3 extends over 15 amino acids. The germline gives CDR1 SGHVS, CDR2 FQNEAQ. The V end was cut by 2 bases, the J end by 2 bases, with 13 bases between. CDR3: CASSLNAGPTYEQYF. The CDR3 coding sequence is TGTGCCAGCAGCTTAAACGCAGGGCCCACCTACGAGCAGTACTTC.

The rearrangement uses TRBV9 and TRBJ2-3; 12 positions match TRBD2. Germline V gene lookup returns CDR1 SGDLS and CDR2 YYNGEE. V shed 4 bases, J shed 5 bases, and the junction held 8 bases outside the gene matches. The length of the CDR3 is 16 residues. CDR3 DNA sequence: TGTGCCAGCAGCCCCCGGACTAGCGGGGCTCTAGATACGCAGTATTTT. Translated, it gives CASSPRTSGALDTQYF.

This chain connects TRBV30 to TRBJ1-3; no reliable D call. V shed 1 base and J shed 9 bases, with 13 bases lying between them. This CDR3 has 13 amino acids. Germline V gene sequence: CDR1 GTSNPN, CDR2 SVGIG (reference sequence). The CDR3 region has the DNA TGTGCCTGGAGTGGGACCTACGCCGGCACCATATATTTT. It encodes CAWSGTYAGTIYF.

This clonotype appeared a few times. CDR3 amino acids: CASSQDGGYSYNEQFF. The CDR3 DNA is TGCGCCAGCAGCCAAGATGGGGGGTACTCCTACAATGAGCAGTTCTTC. The gene calls are TRBV4-3 and TRBJ2-1; D might be TRBD2 (6 bases). CDR3 length equals 16 residues. The germline gives CDR1 LGHNA, CDR2 YSLEER. Trimming took 0 bases from V and 0 from J, leaving 9 bases between them.

V is TRBV5-4 and J is TRBJ1-1; 7 bases align to TRBD1. This CDR3 is 16 amino acids long. J lost 4 bases, V lost 3 bases, and 12 bases had no gene match. Per the germline V gene, CDR1 is SGHNT and CDR2 is YYREEE (reference sequence). The CDR3 bases are TGTGCCAGCAGCTCTAAAGACAGGGTTGCGGGCACTGAAGCTTTCTTT. Amino acid sequence: CASSSKDRVAGTEAFF.

This clonotype was picked up a small number of times. This chain connects TRBV9 to TRBJ2-5; TRBD1 matches at 7 bases. The CDR3 is 13 residues long. The ends lost 2 bases at V and 5 bases at J; junction bases unmatched: 3. Germline V CDR1 and CDR2: SGDLS, YYNGEE. The CDR3 DNA is TGTGCCAGCAGCGTGACAGGGACGGAGACCCAGTACTTC. This codes for CASSVTGTETQYF.

This clonotype was counted only a few times. The J gene is TRBJ2-7, the V gene TRBV28; 7 positions match TRBD1. Germline CDR1 reads MDHEN; CDR2 reads SYDVKM. V was clipped by 6 bases and J by 3 bases; unmatched bases: 11. The CDR3 has 15 residues. As DNA, the CDR3 is TGTGCCAGCAGGGCCGGACAGGATTTCGACTACGAGCAGTACGTC. It encodes CASRAGQDFDYEQYV.

This clonotype was seen repeatedly, ten times or more. The rearrangement links TRBV12-3 or TRBV12-4 to TRBJ1-6; D remains unclear. The V end was cut by 6 bases, the J end by 9 bases, with 15 bases between. This CDR3 region has 14 residues. The CDR3 DNA reads TGTGCCAGCAGCGCCCCTGGCGGGTTTTCACCCCTCCACTTT. Its translation is CASSAPGGFSPLHF.

The chain employs TRBV4-1 and TRBJ2-3; D is ambiguous. CDR1 and CDR2 (germline): MGHRA, YSYEKL. V shed 5 bases and J shed 5 bases, with 11 bases lying between them. This CDR3 contains 13 residues. Written as DNA, the CDR3 is TGCGCCAGCAGCACCCCGGTTGGAGATACGCAGTATTTT. This gives the protein CASSTPVGDTQYF.

In this sample, this clonotype turned up a few times. The chain links TRBV7-9 to TRBJ1-1, with D hard to call. With 7 bases removed from V and 2 bases from J, the gap between germline ends came to 17 bases. The length of the CDR3 is 15 residues. Germline lookup yields CDR1 SEHNR and CDR2 FQNEAQ (reference sequence). The CDR3 DNA is TGTGCCAGCACAGTCGGTAGCGCAGATAACACTGAAGCTTTCTTT. As protein: CASTVGSADNTEAFF. Drawing the rest from reference TRBV7-9 and TRBJ1-1, the complete variable domain is DTGVSQNPRHKITKRGQNVTFRCDPISEHNRLYWYRQTLGQGPEFLTYFQNEAQLEKSRLLSDRFSAERPKGSFSTLEIQRTEQGDSAMYLCASTVGSADNTEAFFGQGTRLTVV.

The chain uses TRBV7-6 and TRBJ2-5; D is undetermined. The CDR3 sequence is 13 residues long. Germline V lookup: CDR1 SGHVS, CDR2 FNYEAQ. Trimming shortened V by 4 bases and J by 5 bases, and 11 bases separated the two germline ends. The CDR3: CASSSLLLETQYF. CDR3 in DNA: TGTGCCAGCAGCTCCCTCCTCCTGGAGACCCAGTACTTC.

This clonotype has only a few counts. The genes are TRBV7-2 and TRBJ2-1; D gene unclear. Germline V gene sequence: CDR1 SGHTA, CDR2 FQGNSA. V shed 1 base and J shed 5 bases, with 9 bases lying between them. The CDR3 length is 14 residues. The CDR3 sequence is CASSLVGYNNEQFF. The CDR3 nucleotides read TGTGCCAGCAGCTTAGTTGGCTACAACAATGAGCAGTTCTTC.

This clonotype was observed a few times. The CDR3 sequence is CASKGAGGPADTQYF. The CDR3 DNA reads as TGTGCCAGTAAAGGAGCGGGGGGGCCTGCAGATACGCAGTATTTT. The chain links TRBV19 to TRBJ2-3; TRBD2 aligns across 10 bases. This CDR3 spans 15 amino acids. Germline CDR1 LNHDA, CDR2 SQIVND (reference sequence). Trimming at V came to 7 bases and at J to 4 bases, leaving 8 bases not matched to a gene.

This clonotype was detected only a few times. The gene calls are TRBV20-1 and TRBJ2-7, with 14 bases that match TRBD2. The CDR3 runs to 16 residues. V shed 4 bases, J shed 4 bases, and the junction held 9 bases outside the gene matches. CDR1 DFQATT and CDR2 SNEGSKA come from the germline V gene (reference sequence). CDR3 coding DNA: TGCAGTGCTAAGGGGACTAGCGGGGGAGCTCTGTACGAGCAGTACGTC. Amino acid sequence: CSAKGTSGGALYEQYV.

This chain connects TRBV19 to TRBJ2-2, with TRBD1 matching over 8 bases. Germline CDR1 LNHDA, CDR2 SQIVND (reference sequence). V was clipped by 8 bases and J by 0 bases; unmatched bases: 2. CDR3 length: 14 amino acids. This CDR3 reads CASSTGANTGELFF. In DNA, the CDR3 is TGTGCCAGTTCGACAGGGGCGAACACCGGGGAGCTGTTTTTT.

This clonotype has only a few counts. The J gene is TRBJ2-1, the V gene TRBV3-1; no firm D call. Per germline, CDR1 LGHDT and CDR2 YNNKEL (reference sequence). V was cut by 1 base and J by 4 bases, with 5 bases left in between. This CDR3 is 13 amino acids long. The CDR3 coding sequence is TGTGCCAGCAGCCAAGTCCTGTACAATGAGCAGTTCTTC. Protein product: CASSQVLYNEQFF.

The sample holds a few counts of this clonotype. V is TRBV19 and J is TRBJ2-1; D unresolved. Trimming pared 5 bases from V and 8 bases from J, leaving 16 bases between. The length of the CDR3 is 14 residues. Germline CDR1 reads LNHDA; CDR2 reads SQIVND (reference sequence). Here the CDR3 DNA reads TGTGCCAGTAGTTTGGGTCTCCGGAGCGATGAGCAGTTCTTC. Its translation: CASSLGLRSDEQFF.

This clonotype was observed a handful of times. This chain links TRBV15 with TRBJ2-1, with TRBD2 matching 14 bases. There are 17 residues in the CDR3. CDR1 is LNHNV and CDR2 is YYDKDF in the germline V gene (reference sequence). V was clipped by 4 bases and J by 7 bases; unmatched bases: 9. The CDR3 reads CATSITTSGGDMNEQFF. DNA of the CDR3: TGTGCCACCAGCATCACGACTAGCGGGGGGGATATGAATGAGCAGTTCTTC.

J is TRBJ1-3 and V is TRBV5-1; D gene uncertain. V lost 4 bases and J 0 bases, leaving 8 bases between the germline ends. Germline lookup yields CDR1 SGHRS and CDR2 YFSETQ. The CDR3 has 14 residues. CDR3 protein: CASSLGFSGNTIYF. CDR3 nucleotide sequence: TGCGCCAGCAGCCTAGGGTTCTCTGGAAACACCATATATTTT.

This clonotype was counted at least ten times. V and J are TRBV7-2 and TRBJ2-1; D gene ambiguous. V shed 10 bases and J shed 0 bases, with 13 bases lying between them. Looked up from germline, CDR1 is SGHTA and CDR2 is FQGNSA. There are 14 residues in the CDR3. The CDR3 here is CATTSPNSYNEQFF. The CDR3, as DNA: TGTGCCACTACAAGCCCTAACTCCTACAATGAGCAGTTCTTC.